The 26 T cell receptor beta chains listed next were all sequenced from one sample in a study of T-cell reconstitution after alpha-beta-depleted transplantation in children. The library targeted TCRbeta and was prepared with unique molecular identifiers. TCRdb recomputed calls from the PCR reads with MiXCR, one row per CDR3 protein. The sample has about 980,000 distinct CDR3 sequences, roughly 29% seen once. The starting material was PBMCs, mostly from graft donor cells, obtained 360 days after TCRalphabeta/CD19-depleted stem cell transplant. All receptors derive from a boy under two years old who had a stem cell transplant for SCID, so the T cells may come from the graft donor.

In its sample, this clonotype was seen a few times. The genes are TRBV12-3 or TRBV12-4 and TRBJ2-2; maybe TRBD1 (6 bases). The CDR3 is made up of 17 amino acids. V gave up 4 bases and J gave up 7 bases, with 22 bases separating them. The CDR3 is CASSSDVWGLQVGELFF. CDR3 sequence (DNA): TGTGCCAGCAGTTCCGACGTGTGGGGGCTCCAGGTCGGGGAGCTGTTTTTT.

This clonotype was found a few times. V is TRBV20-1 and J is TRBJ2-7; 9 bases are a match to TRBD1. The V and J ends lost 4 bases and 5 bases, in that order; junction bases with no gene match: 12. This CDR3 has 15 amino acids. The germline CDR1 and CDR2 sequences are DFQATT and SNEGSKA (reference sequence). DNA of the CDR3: TGCAGTGCTAACCAGGCCGGGACAGGGTCCCACGAGCAGTACTTC. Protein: CSANQAGTGSHEQYF.

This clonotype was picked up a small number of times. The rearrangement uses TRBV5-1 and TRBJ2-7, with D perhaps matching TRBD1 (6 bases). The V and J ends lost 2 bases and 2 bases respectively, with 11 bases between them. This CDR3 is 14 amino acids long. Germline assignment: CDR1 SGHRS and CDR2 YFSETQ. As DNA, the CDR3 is TGCGCCAGCAGCTTCTTCGACAGGACCTACGAGCAGTACTTC. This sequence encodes CASSFFDRTYEQYF.

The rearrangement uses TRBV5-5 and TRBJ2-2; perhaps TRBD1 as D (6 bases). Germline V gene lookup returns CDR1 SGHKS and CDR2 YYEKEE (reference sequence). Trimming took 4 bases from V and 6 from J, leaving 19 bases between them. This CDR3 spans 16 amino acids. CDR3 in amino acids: CASSEVYQQGPGELFF. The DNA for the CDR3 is TGTGCCAGCAGCGAGGTATATCAACAGGGACCCGGGGAGCTGTTTTTT.

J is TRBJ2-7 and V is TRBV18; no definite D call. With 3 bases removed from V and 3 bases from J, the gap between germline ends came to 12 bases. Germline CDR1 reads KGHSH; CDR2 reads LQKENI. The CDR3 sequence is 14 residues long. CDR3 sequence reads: CASSPMADLYEQYF. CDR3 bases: TGTGCCAGCTCACCGATGGCGGACCTCTACGAGCAGTACTTC.

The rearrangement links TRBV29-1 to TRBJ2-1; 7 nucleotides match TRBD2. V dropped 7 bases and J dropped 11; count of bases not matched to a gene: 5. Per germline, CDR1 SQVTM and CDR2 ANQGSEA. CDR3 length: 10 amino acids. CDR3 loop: CSGGRDQQFF. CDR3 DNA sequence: TGCAGCGGGGGGAGGGATCAGCAGTTCTTC.

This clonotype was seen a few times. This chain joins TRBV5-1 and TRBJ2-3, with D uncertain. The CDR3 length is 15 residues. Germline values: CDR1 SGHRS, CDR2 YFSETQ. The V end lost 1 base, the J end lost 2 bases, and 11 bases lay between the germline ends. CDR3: CASSLYLALTDTQYF. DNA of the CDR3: TGCGCCAGCAGCTTGTATCTGGCACTCACAGATACGCAGTATTTT.

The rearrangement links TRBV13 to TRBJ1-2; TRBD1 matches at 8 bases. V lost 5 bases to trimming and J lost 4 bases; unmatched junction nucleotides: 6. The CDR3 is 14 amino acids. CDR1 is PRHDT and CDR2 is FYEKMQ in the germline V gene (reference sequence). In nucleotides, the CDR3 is TGTGCCAGCAGCGGCGACAGGGGTTCCTATGGCTACACCTTC. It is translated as CASSGDRGSYGYTF.

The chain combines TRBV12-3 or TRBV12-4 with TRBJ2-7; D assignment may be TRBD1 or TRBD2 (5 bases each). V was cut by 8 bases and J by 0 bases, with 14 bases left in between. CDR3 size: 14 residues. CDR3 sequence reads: CASVRDLSSYEQYF. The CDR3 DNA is TGTGCCAGCGTGAGGGACCTTTCCTCCTACGAGCAGTACTTC.

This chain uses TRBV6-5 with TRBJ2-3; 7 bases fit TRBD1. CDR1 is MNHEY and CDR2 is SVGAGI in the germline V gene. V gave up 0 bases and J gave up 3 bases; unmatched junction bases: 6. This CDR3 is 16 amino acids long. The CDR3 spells CASSYSEGARTDTQYF. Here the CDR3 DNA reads TGTGCCAGCAGTTACTCAGAGGGGGCTCGAACAGATACGCAGTATTTT.

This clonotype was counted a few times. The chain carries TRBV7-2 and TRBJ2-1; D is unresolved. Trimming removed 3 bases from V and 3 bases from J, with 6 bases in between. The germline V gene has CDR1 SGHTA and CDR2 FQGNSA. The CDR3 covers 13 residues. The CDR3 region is CASSFNNYNEQFF. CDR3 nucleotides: TGTGCCAGCAGCTTTAACAACTACAATGAGCAGTTCTTC.

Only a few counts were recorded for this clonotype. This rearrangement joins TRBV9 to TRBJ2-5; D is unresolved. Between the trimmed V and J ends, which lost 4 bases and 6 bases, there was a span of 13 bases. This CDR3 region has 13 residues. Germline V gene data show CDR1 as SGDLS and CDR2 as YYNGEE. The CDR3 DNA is TGTGCCAGCAGCTCACCTCCTGGCCAGACCCAGTACTTC. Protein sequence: CASSSPPGQTQYF.

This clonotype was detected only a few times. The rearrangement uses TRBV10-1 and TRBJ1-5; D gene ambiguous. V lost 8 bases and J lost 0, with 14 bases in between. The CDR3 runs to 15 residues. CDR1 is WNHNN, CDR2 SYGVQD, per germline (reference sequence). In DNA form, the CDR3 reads TGCGCCAGCGGTTACAGAAGAGATAGCAATCAGCCCCAGCATTTT. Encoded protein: CASGYRRDSNQPQHF.

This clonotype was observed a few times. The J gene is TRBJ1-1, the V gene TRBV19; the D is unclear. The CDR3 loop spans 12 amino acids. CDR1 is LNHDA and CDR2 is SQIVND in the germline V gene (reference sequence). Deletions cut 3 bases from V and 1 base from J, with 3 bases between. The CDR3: CASSIENTEAFF. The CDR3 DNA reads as TGTGCCAGTAGTATTGAGAACACTGAAGCTTTCTTT. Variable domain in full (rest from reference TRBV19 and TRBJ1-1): DGGITQSPKYLFRKEGQNVTLSCEQNLNHDAMYWYRQDPGQGLRLIYYSQIVNDFQKGDIAEGYSVSREKKESFPLTVTSAQKNPTAFYLCASSIENTEAFFGQGTRLTVV.

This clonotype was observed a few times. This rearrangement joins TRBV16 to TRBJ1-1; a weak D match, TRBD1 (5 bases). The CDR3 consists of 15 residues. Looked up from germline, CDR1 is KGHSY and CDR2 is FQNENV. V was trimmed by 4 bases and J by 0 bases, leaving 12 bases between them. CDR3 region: CASSPMGRVNTEAFF. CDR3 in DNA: TGTGCCAGCAGCCCCATGGGACGGGTGAACACTGAAGCTTTCTTT.

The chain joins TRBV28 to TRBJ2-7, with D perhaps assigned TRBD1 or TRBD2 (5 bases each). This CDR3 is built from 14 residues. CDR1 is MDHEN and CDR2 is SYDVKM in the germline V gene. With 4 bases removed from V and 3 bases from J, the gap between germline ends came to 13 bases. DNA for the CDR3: TGTGCCAGCAGTTCTGGGGGACCGGGCTACGAGCAGTACTTC. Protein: CASSSGGPGYEQYF. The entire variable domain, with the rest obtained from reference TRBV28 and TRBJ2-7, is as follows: DVKVTQSSRYLVKRTGEKVFLECVQDMDHENMFWYRQDPGLGLRLIYFSYDVKMKEKGDIPEGYSVSREKKERFSLILESASTNQTSMYLCASSSGGPGYEQYFGPGTRLTVT.

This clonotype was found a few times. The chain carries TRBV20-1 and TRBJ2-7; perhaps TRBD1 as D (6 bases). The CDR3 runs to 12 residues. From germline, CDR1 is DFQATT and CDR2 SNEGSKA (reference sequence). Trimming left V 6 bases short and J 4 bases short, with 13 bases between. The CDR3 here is CSAIQDSYEQYF. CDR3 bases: TGCAGTGCGATCCAGGACAGTTACGAGCAGTACTTC.

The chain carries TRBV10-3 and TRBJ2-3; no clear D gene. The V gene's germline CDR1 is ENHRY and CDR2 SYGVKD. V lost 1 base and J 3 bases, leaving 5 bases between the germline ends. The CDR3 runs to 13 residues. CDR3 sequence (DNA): TGTGCCATCAGTGAGTACGGGACAGATACGCAGTATTTT. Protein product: CAISEYGTDTQYF.

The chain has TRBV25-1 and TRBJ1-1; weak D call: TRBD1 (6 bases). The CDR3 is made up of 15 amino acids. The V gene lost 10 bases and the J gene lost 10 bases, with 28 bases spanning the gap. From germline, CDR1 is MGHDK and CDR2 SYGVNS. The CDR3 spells CATGGPGGRFIPAFF. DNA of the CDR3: TGTGCCACCGGCGGCCCCGGGGGGCGTTTTATTCCAGCTTTCTTT.

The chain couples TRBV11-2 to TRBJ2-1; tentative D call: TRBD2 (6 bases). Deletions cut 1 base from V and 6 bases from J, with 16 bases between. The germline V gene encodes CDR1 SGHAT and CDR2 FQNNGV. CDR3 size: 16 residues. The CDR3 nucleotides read TGTGCCAGCAGCTTAGGAGGGAGGCCCCTGGGCAATGAGCAGTTCTTC. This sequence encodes CASSLGGRPLGNEQFF.

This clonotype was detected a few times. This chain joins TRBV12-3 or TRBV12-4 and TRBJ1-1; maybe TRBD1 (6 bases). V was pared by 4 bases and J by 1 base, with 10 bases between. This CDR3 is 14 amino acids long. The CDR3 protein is CASSYRVGNTEAFF. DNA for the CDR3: TGTGCCAGCAGTTACAGGGTCGGGAACACTGAAGCTTTCTTT.

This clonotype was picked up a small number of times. CDR3 sequence: CASSPGPTYNEQFF. CDR3 nucleotides: TGTGCCAGCAGCCCCGGACCAACCTACAATGAGCAGTTCTTC. The gene calls are TRBV7-8 and TRBJ2-1; D unresolved. CDR1 SGHVS and CDR2 FQNEAQ come from the germline V gene. V was trimmed by 5 bases and J by 2 bases, leaving 10 bases between them. The CDR3 runs 14 residues.

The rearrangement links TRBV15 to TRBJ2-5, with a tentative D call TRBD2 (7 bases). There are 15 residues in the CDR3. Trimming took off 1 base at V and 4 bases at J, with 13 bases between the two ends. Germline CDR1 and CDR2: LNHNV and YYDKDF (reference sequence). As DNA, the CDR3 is TGTGCCACCAGCAGAGGAGGAGGGGGGGCAGAGACCCAGTACTTC. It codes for CATSRGGGGAETQYF.

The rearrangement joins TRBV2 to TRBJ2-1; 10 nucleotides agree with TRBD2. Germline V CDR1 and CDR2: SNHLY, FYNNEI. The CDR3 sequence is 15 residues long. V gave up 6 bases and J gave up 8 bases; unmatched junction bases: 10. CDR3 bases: TGTGCCAGCAGCGTCGAGCGGGGGGGCGGCTATGAGCAGTTCTTC. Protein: CASSVERGGGYEQFF.

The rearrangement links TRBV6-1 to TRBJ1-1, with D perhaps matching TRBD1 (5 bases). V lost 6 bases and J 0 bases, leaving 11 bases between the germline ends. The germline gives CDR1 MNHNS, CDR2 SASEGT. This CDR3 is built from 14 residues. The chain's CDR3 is CASRRQLLNTEAFF. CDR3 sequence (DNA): TGTGCCAGCAGACGACAGCTTTTGAACACTGAAGCTTTCTTT.

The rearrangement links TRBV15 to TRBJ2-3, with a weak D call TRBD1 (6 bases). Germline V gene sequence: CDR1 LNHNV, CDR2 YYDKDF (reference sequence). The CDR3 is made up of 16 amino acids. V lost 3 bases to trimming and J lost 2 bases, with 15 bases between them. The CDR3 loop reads CATSSPRQASTDTQYF. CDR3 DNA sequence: TGTGCCACCAGCAGCCCTAGACAGGCCTCCACAGATACGCAGTATTTT.